These T cell receptor beta chains were read from a single sample in a study of T-cell memory formation after mild COVID-19. TCRdb re-called the 5' RACE reads with MiXCR, one entry per CDR3 protein. The sample records approximately 150,000 distinct CDR3 sequences, about 15% being singletons. Material: PBMCs or a T cell subset sorted from them (not recorded which). The receptors derive from an adult woman who had mild COVID-19 (a few samples of this study predate the infection). Cell type and time point are not known. The CDR3 runs from the conserved cysteine through the conserved F or W. The D gene is left open where the match is weak. Clone size is shown for a subset of rows, as once, few, many or a class of expanded clone.

clone size: NA
J gene: TRBJ2-1
D gene: TRBD2
V gene: TRBV7-9
CDR3 DNA: TGTGCCAGCAGCTTCAACGCGCGGGAGGGCCATGAGCAGTTCTTC
CDR3 protein: CASSFNAREGHEQFF

clone size: NA
J gene: TRBJ2-7
D gene: TRBD1
V gene: TRBV24-1
CDR3 DNA: TGTGCCACCAGTGATAACTCCGGGACAGGGCCCTACGAGCAGTACTTC
CDR3 protein: CATSDNSGTGPYEQYF

clone size: few
J gene: TRBJ2-1
D gene: TRBD2
V gene: TRBV20-1
CDR3 DNA: TGCAGTGCTAGAGATCTCACTAGCGGGAGGAACAATGAGCAGTTCTTC
CDR3 protein: CSARDLTSGRNNEQFF

clone size: once
J gene: TRBJ1-2
D gene: TRBD1
V gene: TRBV20-1
CDR3 DNA: TGCAGTGCTAGGGCTAACAGGGGTGCCTATGGCTACACCTTC
CDR3 protein: CSARANRGAYGYTF

clone size: NA
J gene: TRBJ2-5
D gene: NA
V gene: TRBV7-2
CDR3 DNA: TGTGCCAGCAGCTTAATCAGGGAGGAAGAGACCCAGTACTTC
CDR3 protein: CASSLIREEETQYF

clone size: NA
J gene: TRBJ2-2
D gene: NA
V gene: TRBV12-3/TRBV12-4
CDR3 DNA: TGTGCCAGCAGTTTGCGAGGGGCGAACACCGGGGAGCTGTTTTTT
CDR3 protein: CASSLRGANTGELFF

clone size: few
J gene: TRBJ2-1
D gene: NA
V gene: TRBV20-1
CDR3 DNA: TGCAGTGCTAGTTGTATTAGAGGCGGGACCCGGATATTAAGTTACGGGTATGAGCAGTTCTTC
CDR3 protein: CSASCIRGGTRILSYGYEQFF

clone size: many
J gene: TRBJ1-1
D gene: NA
V gene: TRBV5-1
CDR3 DNA: TGCGCCAGCAGCTTTCGGGGGCCAGAACCGACCTTGAACACTGAAGCTTTCTTT
CDR3 protein: CASSFRGPEPTLNTEAFF

clone size: few
J gene: TRBJ2-1
D gene: NA
V gene: TRBV5-5
CDR3 DNA: TGTGCCAGCAGCTTGGTAGGGTTTGGTGAGCAGTTCTTC
CDR3 protein: CASSLVGFGEQFF

clone size: many
J gene: TRBJ2-3
D gene: NA
V gene: TRBV4-3
CDR3 DNA: TGCGCCAGCAGCCAGGAGGGGGGCCTAATCACAGATACGCAGTATTTT
CDR3 protein: CASSQEGGLITDTQYF

clone size: NA
J gene: TRBJ2-3
D gene: NA
V gene: TRBV5-6
CDR3 DNA: TGTGCCAGCAGCTTGGACGGGTTTAGCACAGATACGCAGTATTTT
CDR3 protein: CASSLDGFSTDTQYF

clone size: NA
J gene: TRBJ2-7
D gene: TRBD2
V gene: TRBV7-2
CDR3 DNA: TGTGCCAGCAGCTTAAGGGGGACTAGCGGCTATACGGGGGAGCAGTACTTC
CDR3 protein: CASSLRGTSGYTGEQYF

clone size: NA
J gene: TRBJ2-2
D gene: NA
V gene: TRBV4-1
CDR3 DNA: TGCGCCAGCAGCCGACAGGTGGGGGACACCGGGGAGCTGTTTTTT
CDR3 protein: CASSRQVGDTGELFF

clone size: NA
J gene: TRBJ2-3
D gene: NA
V gene: TRBV29-1
CDR3 DNA: TGCAGCGTTGAAGATCAGAGGCAGGGGGGCTACACAGATACGCAGTATTTT
CDR3 protein: CSVEDQRQGGYTDTQYF

clone size: few
J gene: TRBJ2-7
D gene: NA
V gene: TRBV5-1
CDR3 DNA: TGCGCCAGCAGCTTGGGCCCAGCGATCGAGCAGTACTTC
CDR3 protein: CASSLGPAIEQYF

clone size: NA
J gene: TRBJ1-1
D gene: NA
V gene: TRBV29-1
CDR3 DNA: TGCAGCGTCAAACGGGGGGCGGGGAGCACTGAAGCTTTCTTT
CDR3 protein: CSVKRGAGSTEAFF

clone size: few
J gene: TRBJ2-1
D gene: TRBD2
V gene: TRBV27
CDR3 DNA: TGTGCCAGCAGTTTATCGTGGCTAGCGGGATACAATGAGCAGTTCTTC
CDR3 protein: CASSLSWLAGYNEQFF

clone size: few
J gene: TRBJ1-1
D gene: NA
V gene: TRBV27
CDR3 DNA: TGTGCCAGCACCCGCTCAGCGAACACTGAAGCTTTCTTT
CDR3 protein: CASTRSANTEAFF

clone size: NA
J gene: TRBJ2-7
D gene: NA
V gene: TRBV29-1
CDR3 DNA: TGCAGCGTTGGGGTCGGCCGATACTACGAGCAGTACTTC
CDR3 protein: CSVGVGRYYEQYF

clone size: few
J gene: TRBJ1-2
D gene: TRBD1
V gene: TRBV30
CDR3 DNA: TGTGCCTGGATTCAGGGGGCAGTCGACTATGGCTACACCTTC
CDR3 protein: CAWIQGAVDYGYTF

clone size: few
J gene: TRBJ1-2
D gene: NA
V gene: TRBV13
CDR3 DNA: TGTGCCAGCAGCCTCCCGAGTGAGGGCAACTATGGCTACACCTTC
CDR3 protein: CASSLPSEGNYGYTF

clone size: NA
J gene: TRBJ2-5
D gene: NA
V gene: TRBV3-1
CDR3 DNA: TGTGCCAGCAGCCAAGGGAGCGGAGAGACCCAGTACTTC
CDR3 protein: CASSQGSGETQYF

clone size: NA
J gene: TRBJ2-7
D gene: TRBD1
V gene: TRBV28
CDR3 DNA: TGTGCCAGCAGCCTCGGGACAGGGGGCGCGAGGGCTGTGATCTACGAGCAGTACTTC
CDR3 protein: CASSLGTGGARAVIYEQYF

clone size: NA
J gene: TRBJ2-7
D gene: TRBD2
V gene: TRBV20-1
CDR3 DNA: TGCAGTGCCCCGGGCGGGGGGCGAGGTCCGGAGGTCTTGTACGAGCAGTACTTC
CDR3 protein: CSAPGGGRGPEVLYEQYF

clone size: NA
J gene: TRBJ1-1
D gene: TRBD1
V gene: TRBV19
CDR3 DNA: TGTGCCAGCAGTGACAGGGGGCGCGTGGACACTGAAGCTTTCTTT
CDR3 protein: CASSDRGRVDTEAFF

clone size: few
J gene: TRBJ2-7
D gene: NA
V gene: TRBV30
CDR3 DNA: TGTGCCTGGGGGGAGACAACGGGTACGAGGCAGTACTTC
CDR3 protein: CAWGETTGTRQYF

clone size: NA
J gene: TRBJ2-3
D gene: NA
V gene: TRBV9
CDR3 DNA: TGTGCCAGCAGCGCGTGGGGATCCACAGATACGCAGTATTTT
CDR3 protein: CASSAWGSTDTQYF

clone size: NA
J gene: TRBJ1-5
D gene: TRBD1
V gene: TRBV7-9
CDR3 DNA: TGTGCCAGCAGCCTAGGGACAGATAGCAATCAGCCCAAGCATTTT
CDR3 protein: CASSLGTDSNQPKHF

clone size: NA
J gene: TRBJ1-5
D gene: NA
V gene: TRBV6-2/TRBV6-3
CDR3 DNA: TGTGCCAGCAGTTACGGGACAAGCAATCAGCCCCAGCATTTT
CDR3 protein: CASSYGTSNQPQHF

clone size: NA
J gene: TRBJ2-1
D gene: TRBD2
V gene: TRBV20-1
CDR3 DNA: TGCAGTGCTAGAGGGACTAGCGAGCCCATTTCCTACAATGAGCAGTTCTTC
CDR3 protein: CSARGTSEPISYNEQFF

clone size: NA
J gene: TRBJ2-2
D gene: TRBD2
V gene: TRBV7-9
CDR3 DNA: TGTGCCAGCAGCTCCACTAGCGGGACCCCCGGGGAGCTGTTTTTT
CDR3 protein: CASSSTSGTPGELFF

clone size: few
J gene: TRBJ2-1
D gene: NA
V gene: TRBV5-1
CDR3 DNA: TGCGCCAGCAGCTTGAGACCTGGCGGGGCGGGGAATGAGCAGTTCTTC
CDR3 protein: CASSLRPGGAGNEQFF

clone size: NA
J gene: TRBJ1-4
D gene: NA
V gene: TRBV5-1
CDR3 DNA: TGCGCCAGCAGCGTGACAGCTAGTAATGAAAAACTGTTTTTT
CDR3 protein: CASSVTASNEKLFF

clone size: many
J gene: TRBJ2-5
D gene: NA
V gene: TRBV5-1
CDR3 DNA: TGCGCCAGCAGCCAGGATGGGACTGATCGGTGGGAGACCCAGTACTTC
CDR3 protein: CASSQDGTDRWETQYF

clone size: NA
J gene: TRBJ2-1
D gene: NA
V gene: TRBV7-6
CDR3 DNA: TGTGCCAGCAGCTTAGGTCGGACAAGACTTAACAATGAGCAGTTCTTC
CDR3 protein: CASSLGRTRLNNEQFF

clone size: few
J gene: TRBJ2-2
D gene: TRBD1
V gene: TRBV20-1
CDR3 DNA: TGCAGTGCCGGGACAGGGATTCCTGGGGAGCTGTTTTTT
CDR3 protein: CSAGTGIPGELFF

clone size: many
J gene: TRBJ2-1
D gene: TRBD2
V gene: TRBV25-1
CDR3 DNA: TGTGCCAGCAGTGAATGGAGCGGGGGGTCGGATGAGCAGTTCTTC
CDR3 protein: CASSEWSGGSDEQFF

clone size: NA
J gene: TRBJ2-1
D gene: TRBD1
V gene: TRBV6-5
CDR3 DNA: TGTGCCAGCAGTATGGGACAGGTGGGCAATGAGCAGTTCTTC
CDR3 protein: CASSMGQVGNEQFF

clone size: few
J gene: TRBJ2-2
D gene: TRBD1
V gene: TRBV20-1
CDR3 DNA: TGCAGTGCTAGAAGGCGAGACAGGGAGTGGAACACCGGGGAGCTGTTTTTT
CDR3 protein: CSARRRDREWNTGELFF

clone size: NA
J gene: TRBJ1-1
D gene: NA
V gene: TRBV12-3/TRBV12-4
CDR3 DNA: TGTGCCAGCAGTTTACGAAACCCCCGGGACGCAGGTTGTTTCTTT
CDR3 protein: CASSLRNPRDAGCFF